Below are 19 T cell receptor beta chains sequenced from a single sample in a study of blood T cell repertoires in COVID-19. Profiling relied on immunoSEQ multiplex PCR, and the TCRdb table lists in-frame clones only, not all of them. The sample consists of over 200,000 clones, roughly 88% of them appearing once. The sequencing input was peripheral blood. The origin of the receptors is a human donor in a cohort sampled during active COVID-19.

This CDR3 reads CATSRERGIGGYTF. The DNA of the CDR3 is TGTGCCACCAGCAGAGAGCGAGGTATTGGCGGCTACACCTTC. The chain carries TRBV15 and TRBJ1-2; D unclear. The CDR3 totals 14 residues. V was cut by 0 bases and J by 8 bases, with 13 bases left in between. Germline V gives CDR1 LNHNV, CDR2 YYDKDF (reference sequence).

The chain combines TRBV18 with TRBJ1-1, with 8 bases that match TRBD1. The trim removed 6 bases at V and 7 bases at J, leaving 13 bases unmatched. There are 15 residues in the CDR3. The germline CDR1 and CDR2 sequences are KGHSH and LQKENI. Here the CDR3 reads CASSPRTGSSREAFF. DNA for the CDR3: TGTGCCAGCTCCCCGAGGACAGGGTCGAGTCGTGAAGCTTTCTTT.

V gene TRBV5-4 combines with J gene TRBJ2-7, with a tentative D call TRBD2 (6 bases). This CDR3 is 13 amino acids long. Germline loops: CDR1 SGHNT, CDR2 YYREEE (reference sequence). V dropped 4 bases and J dropped 5 bases, with 13 bases sitting between them. Here the CDR3 DNA reads TGTGCCAGCAGCCTCGGGGGACCCCACGAGCAGTACTTC. The encoded protein is CASSLGGPHEQYF.

This clone has only one observation. This chain connects TRBV5-1 to TRBJ2-7, with D maybe TRBD2 (5 bases). V was clipped by 0 bases and J by 5 bases, with 15 bases between them. The CDR3 totals 15 residues. Per the germline V gene, CDR1 is SGHRS and CDR2 is YFSETQ. The DNA of the CDR3 is TGCGCCAGCAGCTTGGGTGAGGGCAAAGTAGACGAGCAGTACTTC. Translated, it gives CASSLGEGKVDEQYF. Using reference TRBV5-1 and TRBJ2-7 for the parts outside the CDR3, the full variable domain is KAGVTQTPRYLIKTRGQQVTLSCSPISGHRSVSWYQQTPGQGLQFLFEYFSETQRNKGNFPGRFSGRQFSNSRSEMNVSTLELGDSALYLCASSLGEGKVDEQYFGPGTRLTVT.

In DNA, the CDR3 is TGTGCCAGACCAGGGACTAGCGGGTTGGAGACCCAGTACTTC. As protein: CARPGTSGLETQYF. The genes are TRBV6-6 and TRBJ2-5; 12 nucleotides agree with TRBD2. The germline CDR1 and CDR2 sequences are MNHNY and SVGAGI (reference sequence). The CDR3 has 14 amino acids. With V trimmed by 9 bases and J by 5 bases, 7 bases remained unmatched.

The chain carries TRBV6-5 and TRBJ1-6; 8 bases are shared with TRBD1. CDR3 length: 15 residues. Germline V gives CDR1 MNHEY, CDR2 SVGAGI. V was pared by 5 bases and J by 7 bases, with 7 bases of the junction left unmatched. The CDR3 reads CASSSGQGLNSPLHF. The CDR3 DNA is TGTGCCAGCAGTAGCGGACAGGGATTGAATTCACCCCTCCACTTT.

Here the CDR3 DNA reads TGTGCCAGCAGCCCTAGCGGGGACCCCTACAATGAGCAGTTCTTC. Amino acids: CASSPSGDPYNEQFF. V and J are TRBV2 and TRBJ2-1; TRBD2 matches at 9 bases. Germline V CDR1 and CDR2: SNHLY, FYNNEI. CDR3 length: 15 residues. Trimming took 6 bases from V and 2 from J; bases not matched to a gene: 5.

This sequence joins TRBV30 and TRBJ1-1; D is unresolved. The CDR3 has 13 residues. The germline V gene has CDR1 GTSNPN and CDR2 SVGIG (reference sequence). V was pared by 0 bases and J by 1 base, with 6 bases between. DNA for the CDR3: TGTGCCTGGAGTGTGCACAAGAACACTGAAGCTTTCTTT. Translating it yields CAWSVHKNTEAFF.

The chain links TRBV6-5 to TRBJ1-1; no firm D call. Trimming stripped 0 bases from V and 0 bases from J, with 5 bases between. This CDR3 comprises 14 residues. Germline V gene lookup returns CDR1 MNHEY and CDR2 SVGAGI. The CDR3 DNA is TGTGCCAGCAGTTACTCAGAGTTGAACACTGAAGCTTTCTTT. Protein sequence: CASSYSELNTEAFF.

The V and J genes are TRBV9 and TRBJ1-3; TRBD1 aligns across 7 bases. The CDR3 sequence is 18 residues long. J lost 0 bases, V lost 3 bases, and 12 bases had no gene match. Germline lookup yields CDR1 SGDLS and CDR2 YYNGEE. CDR3 protein: CASSERGGAGSSGNTIYF. In DNA, the CDR3 is TGTGCCAGCAGCGAGAGAGGGGGCGCCGGTTCCTCTGGAAACACCATATATTTT.

This clone came up once. The rearrangement joins TRBV9 to TRBJ1-3; TRBD1 agrees at 7 bases. Germline values: CDR1 SGDLS, CDR2 YYNGEE. CDR3 length equals 15 residues. Unmatched junction bases numbered 3, after V lost 3 bases and J lost 0 bases. CDR3 sequence: CASSAGQSSGNTIYF. The CDR3 DNA reads as TGTGCCAGCAGCGCGGGACAGAGCTCTGGAAACACCATATATTTT.

V and J are TRBV28 and TRBJ2-7, with 8 bases that match TRBD2. J gave up 4 bases and V 2 bases, and 7 bases lay outside the gene matches. CDR3 length: 15 residues. Germline lookup yields CDR1 MDHEN and CDR2 SYDVKM. The CDR3 DNA reads TGTGCCAGCAGTTTAACCCGTCTAGCGGGTTACGAGCAGTACTTC. It encodes CASSLTRLAGYEQYF.

This chain joins TRBV19 and TRBJ2-2; 9 bases are a match to TRBD1. With V trimmed by 5 bases and J by 2 bases, 3 bases remained unmatched. In germline, CDR1 is LNHDA, CDR2 SQIVND (reference sequence). CDR3 size: 15 residues. Here the CDR3 DNA reads TGTGCCAGTAGTGTGGGACAGGGAAACACCGGGGAGCTGTTTTTT. Its translation is CASSVGQGNTGELFF.

The V and J genes are TRBV29-1 and TRBJ2-2, with 7 positions matching TRBD2. The CDR3 has 16 residues. J lost 4 bases, V lost 6 bases, and 14 bases had no gene match. Germline values: CDR1 SQVTM, CDR2 ANQGSEA. CDR3 sequence: CSVVGFWGGTTGELFF. The CDR3 coding sequence is TGCAGCGTCGTGGGTTTCTGGGGAGGGACCACCGGGGAGCTGTTTTTT.

The chain uses TRBV7-2 and TRBJ2-5, with 8 bases aligning to TRBD1. The germline gives CDR1 SGHTA, CDR2 FQGNSA. The J segment lost 1 base and the V segment lost 5 bases, leaving 6 bases of the junction unmatched. This CDR3 comprises 15 residues. In nucleotides, the CDR3 is TGTGCCAGCAGCCCACAGGGGGAAGGCCAAGAGACCCAGTACTTC. Translating gives CASSPQGEGQETQYF.

V and J are TRBV25-1 and TRBJ2-5; possibly TRBD1 for D (5 bases). There are 14 residues in the CDR3. Between the trimmed V and J ends, which lost 5 bases and 4 bases, there was a span of 14 bases. The germline V gene encodes CDR1 MGHDK and CDR2 SYGVNS. CDR3 loop: CASSSRRVGETQYF. CDR3 bases: TGTGCCAGCAGTAGCCGCAGGGTAGGAGAGACCCAGTACTTC.

This clone was detected only once. The V and J genes are TRBV20-1 and TRBJ2-3; 13 bases fit TRBD2. The CDR3 extends over 16 amino acids. CDR1 and CDR2 (germline): DFQATT, SNEGSKA (reference sequence). Trimming cost V 3 bases and J 3 bases; bases outside gene matches: 6. Here the CDR3 reads CSASFGLAGVTDTQYF. The CDR3 coding sequence is TGCAGTGCTAGTTTCGGACTAGCGGGAGTGACAGATACGCAGTATTTT.

This chain links TRBV2 with TRBJ1-3; no definite D call. This CDR3 is built from 14 residues. V shed 3 bases and J shed 1 base, with 7 bases lying between them. Germline V gives CDR1 SNHLY, CDR2 FYNNEI. This CDR3 reads CASSDRLSGNTIYF. In DNA form, the CDR3 reads TGTGCCAGCAGTGATAGACTGTCTGGAAACACCATATATTTT.

The chain employs TRBV3-1 (or the pseudogene TRBV3-2) and TRBJ1-2, with 8 bases matching TRBD1. CDR1 and CDR2 from the germline V gene are LGHDT and YNNKEL (reference sequence). CDR3 length: 14 residues. V gave up 6 bases and J gave up 7 bases; unmatched junction bases: 10. In DNA, the CDR3 is TGTGCCAGCAGTCAATACCAGGGGGCGGGTGGCTACACCTTC. Residues: CASSQYQGAGGYTF.